The 22 T cell receptor beta chains below all came from one sample that was sequenced in a study of blood T cell repertoires in COVID-19. Some clones are missing from TCRdb's copy, which holds only in-frame ones; the method was immunoSEQ multiplex PCR. Of more than 200,000 clones in the sample, around 86% were seen once. The sequencing input was peripheral blood. Source of these receptors: an older man with acute or convalescent COVID-19.

There are a few counts of this clone. J is TRBJ2-1 and V is TRBV9; tentative D call: TRBD1 (7 bases). Trimming removed 6 bases at V and 0 bases at J, with 16 bases between. The CDR3 length is 16 residues. Germline V CDR1 and CDR2: SGDLS, YYNGEE. This CDR3 reads CASTLGGDSSYNEQFF. The CDR3 DNA follows: TGTGCCAGCACACTAGGCGGGGACAGCTCCTACAATGAGCAGTTCTTC.

V is TRBV5-1 and J is TRBJ2-7; tentatively, D is TRBD1 (6 bases). The ends were cut back, 0 bases at V and 1 base at J, with 11 bases in the middle. Germline CDR1 is SGHRS and CDR2 is YFSETQ. CDR3 length: 15 residues. This chain's CDR3 is CASSLEGGPSYEQYV. The CDR3 nucleotides read TGCGCCAGCAGCTTGGAAGGGGGACCTTCCTACGAGCAGTACGTC.

The chain carries TRBV29-1 and TRBJ2-7; no firm D call. Germline loops: CDR1 SQVTM, CDR2 ANQGSEA. This CDR3 has 12 amino acids. Trimming pared 4 bases from V and 4 bases from J, leaving 11 bases between. CDR3 in amino acids: CSVGFGVYEQYF. CDR3 DNA: TGCAGCGTTGGTTTTGGAGTATACGAGCAGTACTTC.

This clone appeared once. This chain joins TRBV6-1 and TRBJ2-1; unclear D gene. Trimming shortened V by 2 bases and J by 0 bases, and 11 bases separated the two germline ends. CDR3 length: 16 residues. Germline V lookup: CDR1 MNHNS, CDR2 SASEGT. As DNA, the CDR3 is TGTGCCAGCAGTGAATATCTAGAACTCTCCTACAATGAGCAGTTCTTC. Protein sequence: CASSEYLELSYNEQFF.

This clone is a singleton in its sample. This chain links TRBV3-1 (or the pseudogene TRBV3-2) with TRBJ1-1; possibly TRBD1 for D (6 bases). CDR1 and CDR2 (germline): LGHDT, YNNKEL (reference sequence). Trimming took 4 bases from V and 1 from J, leaving 10 bases between them. The CDR3 length is 14 residues. The CDR3: CASSRKGENTEAFF. CDR3 nucleotides: TGTGCCAGCAGCCGGAAGGGGGAGAACACTGAAGCTTTCTTT.

The chain employs TRBV28 and TRBJ1-1, with TRBD1 identical over 7 bases. The CDR3 sequence is 12 residues long. In germline, CDR1 is MDHEN, CDR2 SYDVKM. Trimming at V came to 8 bases and at J to 6 bases, leaving 6 bases not matched to a gene. CDR3 coding DNA: TGTGCCAGCCCAGGGGGAATGGCTGAAGCTTTCTTT. Protein: CASPGGMAEAFF. Supplemented by reference TRBV28 and TRBJ1-1, the full variable domain reads DVKVTQSSRYLVKRTGEKVFLECVQDMDHENMFWYRQDPGLGLRLIYFSYDVKMKEKGDIPEGYSVSREKKERFSLILESASTNQTSMYLCASPGGMAEAFFGQGTRLTVV.

A word on this clone: Germline and junction disagree at one end, which may indicate a read error. The gene calls are TRBV29-1 and TRBJ1-1, with no clear D. Germline CDR1 SQVTM, CDR2 ANQGSEA. The CDR3 loop spans 12 amino acids. CDR3 in amino acids: CSVEEGRSPPVF. DNA for the CDR3: TGCAGCGTTGAAGAAGGTCGGAGCCCTCCGGTATTT.

The J gene is TRBJ1-2, the V gene TRBV30; D uncertain. Germline V gene sequence: CDR1 GTSNPN, CDR2 SVGIG (reference sequence). The CDR3 runs to 11 residues. V shed 3 bases and J shed 6 bases, with 8 bases lying between them. The CDR3 region has the DNA TGTGCCTGGAGCCGAGGGAATGGCTACACCTTC. This sequence encodes CAWSRGNGYTF.

This chain joins TRBV19 and TRBJ2-1; 10 bases match TRBD2. The CDR3 has 15 amino acids. Trimming took 7 bases from V and 1 from J; bases not matched to a gene: 4. The germline gives CDR1 LNHDA, CDR2 SQIVND (reference sequence). CDR3 DNA sequence: TGTGCCAGTAAGCTAGCGGGAGTTTCCTACAATGAGCAGTTCTTC. This encodes CASKLAGVSYNEQFF.

The chain is built from TRBV7-9 and TRBJ2-6; tentative D call: TRBD1 (6 bases). The CDR3 runs to 17 residues. V shed 1 base and J shed 1 base, with 11 bases lying between them. Germline CDR1 reads SEHNR; CDR2 reads FQNEAQ (reference sequence). This CDR3 reads CASSLVGRGSGANVLTF. In DNA form, the CDR3 reads TGTGCCAGCAGCTTAGTCGGTAGGGGGTCTGGGGCCAACGTCCTGACTTTC.

This chain connects TRBV5-1 to TRBJ2-3; unclear D gene. V lost 1 base and J 5 bases, leaving 8 bases between the germline ends. Germline loops: CDR1 SGHRS, CDR2 YFSETQ. The CDR3 consists of 13 residues. The CDR3 bases are TGCGCCAGCAGCTTGTTGCCTAGAGATACGCAGTATTTT. This codes for CASSLLPRDTQYF.

This rearrangement joins TRBV19 to TRBJ2-2, with 10 nucleotides matching TRBD1. The CDR3 is made up of 14 amino acids. V lost 6 bases, J lost 7 bases, and 5 bases stayed unmatched. The germline gives CDR1 LNHDA, CDR2 SQIVND (reference sequence). The CDR3 sequence is CASSSTGGLGELFF. CDR3 sequence (DNA): TGTGCCAGTAGCTCGACAGGGGGCCTCGGGGAGCTGTTTTTT.

V gene TRBV5-1 combines with J gene TRBJ2-3, with D tentatively TRBD2 (7 bases). Germline V lookup: CDR1 SGHRS, CDR2 YFSETQ. V was shortened by 1 base and J by 1 base, with 13 bases between the two germline ends. The CDR3 has 16 residues. The CDR3 sequence is CASSLRGGSGTDTQYF. CDR3 bases: TGCGCCAGCAGCTTGAGGGGGGGCTCGGGCACAGATACGCAGTATTTT.

This chain connects TRBV27 to TRBJ2-4; 8 bases map to TRBD2. Germline trimming cut 6 bases from V and 0 bases from J; bases unmatched to any gene: 4. The CDR3 totals 15 residues. Looked up from germline, CDR1 is MNHEY and CDR2 is SMNVEV (reference sequence). CDR3 coding DNA: TGTGCCAGCAGCTCTAGCGGGCTAGCCAAAAACATTCAGTACTTC. Encoded protein: CASSSSGLAKNIQYF.

The CDR3 coding sequence is TGTGCCAGCAGTTATCCCGGGACAAGGCCTAATTCACCCCTCCACTTT. It encodes CASSYPGTRPNSPLHF. The chain couples TRBV6-6 to TRBJ1-6, with TRBD1 as a possible D gene (6 bases). Per the germline V gene, CDR1 is MNHNY and CDR2 is SVGAGI (reference sequence). The CDR3 sequence is 16 residues long. V was trimmed by 3 bases and J by 6 bases, leaving 15 bases between them.

The chain carries TRBV7-2 and TRBJ1-2, with 7 positions matching TRBD1. The CDR3 contains 15 residues. Looked up from germline, CDR1 is SGHTA and CDR2 is FQGNSA. J gave up 4 bases and V 4 bases, and 9 bases lay outside the gene matches. The CDR3 loop is CASSSTPGQVYGYTF. The CDR3 DNA sequence: TGTGCCAGCAGCTCAACTCCAGGACAGGTCTATGGCTACACCTTC.

V and J are TRBV7-2 and TRBJ1-1; D perhaps matches TRBD1 (6 bases). Germline CDR1 SGHTA, CDR2 FQGNSA. The CDR3 sequence is 13 residues long. The germline V and J ends were trimmed by 6 bases and 3 bases, with 11 bases remaining between them. CDR3 residues: CASSTRQDTEAFF. The DNA for the CDR3 is TGTGCCAGCAGTACCAGACAGGACACTGAAGCTTTCTTT.

CDR3 residues: CAIRLQDKGTEAFF. The CDR3 coding sequence is TGTGCCATCAGGCTTCAGGACAAGGGCACTGAAGCTTTCTTT. The chain recombines TRBV10-3 with TRBJ1-1; maybe TRBD1 (5 bases). This CDR3 is built from 14 residues. V was pared by 6 bases and J by 4 bases, with 15 bases between. CDR1 and CDR2 from the germline V gene are ENHRY and SYGVKD.

The chain links TRBV7-9 to TRBJ1-2; D may be TRBD1 (5 bases). The CDR3 has 13 residues. V gave up 5 bases and J gave up 3 bases, with 10 bases separating them. Per germline, CDR1 SEHNR and CDR2 FQNEAQ (reference sequence). The CDR3 coding sequence is TGTGCCAGCAGCCTGACAGCCTACTATGGCTACACCTTC. It translates to CASSLTAYYGYTF.

As concerns this clone: Other DNA sequences from this sample encode an identical CDR3 as well. This chain links TRBV18 with TRBJ1-1; D is perhaps TRBD1 (6 bases). Germline values: CDR1 KGHSH, CDR2 LQKENI. The CDR3 extends over 13 amino acids. Between the trimmed V and J ends, which lost 3 bases and 4 bases, there was a span of 9 bases. CDR3 DNA sequence: TGTGCCAGCTCACCTCAGGGGAGCACTGAAGCTTTCTTT. Encoded protein: CASSPQGSTEAFF. The entire variable domain, with the rest obtained from reference TRBV18 and TRBJ1-1, is as follows: NAGVMQNPRHLVRRRGQEARLRCSPMKGHSHVYWYRQLPEEGLKFMVYLQKENIIDESGMPKERFSAEFPKEGPSILRIQQVVRGDSAAYFCASSPQGSTEAFFGQGTRLTVV.

The chain employs TRBV5-1 and TRBJ1-4; maybe TRBD1 (6 bases). Trimming pared 0 bases from V and 3 bases from J, leaving 12 bases between. Per germline, CDR1 SGHRS and CDR2 YFSETQ. The CDR3 runs to 16 residues. The CDR3 is CASSLVEDRANEKLFF. CDR3 in DNA: TGCGCCAGCAGCTTGGTAGAGGACAGAGCTAATGAAAAACTGTTTTTT.

This sequence joins TRBV5-6 and TRBJ2-3, with 7 bases aligning to TRBD1. Looked up from germline, CDR1 is SGHDT and CDR2 is YYEEEE. After removal of 1 base from V and 1 base from J, the junction contained 3 bases not matched to a gene. The CDR3 is 15 amino acids. CDR3 sequence reads: CASSLTGAGTDTQYF. CDR3 DNA: TGTGCCAGCAGCTTGACAGGGGCCGGCACAGATACGCAGTATTTT. The variable domain in full, with the rest retrieved from reference TRBV5-6 and TRBJ2-3, is DAGVTQSPTHLIKTRGQQVTLRCSPKSGHDTVSWYQQALGQGPQFIFQYYEEEERQRGNFPDRFSGHQFPNYSSELNVNALLLGDSALYLCASSLTGAGTDTQYFGPGTRLTVL.